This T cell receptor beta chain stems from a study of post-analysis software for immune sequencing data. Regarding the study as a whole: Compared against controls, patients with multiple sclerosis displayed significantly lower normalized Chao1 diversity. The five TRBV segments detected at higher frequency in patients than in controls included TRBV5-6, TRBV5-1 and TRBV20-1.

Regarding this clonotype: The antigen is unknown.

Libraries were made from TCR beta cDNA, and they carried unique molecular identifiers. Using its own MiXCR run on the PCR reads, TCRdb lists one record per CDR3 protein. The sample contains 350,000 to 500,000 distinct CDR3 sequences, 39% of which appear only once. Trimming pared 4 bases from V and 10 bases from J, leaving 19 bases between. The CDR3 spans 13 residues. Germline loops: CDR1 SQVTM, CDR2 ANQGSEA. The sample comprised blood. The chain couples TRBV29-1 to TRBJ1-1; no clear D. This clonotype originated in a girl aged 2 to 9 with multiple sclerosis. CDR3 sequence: CSVGGRTFEGAFF. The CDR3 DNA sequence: TGCAGCGTTGGAGGACGGACCTTTGAGGGAGCTTTCTTT.